The 28 T cell receptor beta chains below all came from one sample that was sequenced in a study of metastatic and nonmetastatic thyroid tumors. Every patient underwent thyroid surgery untreated. MiXCR re-clonotyped the PCR reads for TCRdb. The sample records tens of thousands of clones, about 18% being singletons. Sequences were obtained from blood. The source is a female donor with papillary thyroid cancer or a benign thyroid nodule (not recorded which). Some clones in this sample may be carry-over from other donors' samples.

In its sample, this clone was seen many times. The chain carries TRBV4-1 and TRBJ2-7; D gene uncertain. CDR3 length: 16 residues. Germline lookup yields CDR1 MGHRA and CDR2 YSYEKL. Trimming removed 1 base from V and 6 bases from J, with 19 bases in between. This chain's CDR3 is CASSQVAGPSGPEQYF. CDR3 in DNA: TGCGCCAGCAGCCAAGTTGCCGGGCCCTCCGGGCCCGAGCAGTACTTC.

At least ten counts were recorded for this clone. The rearrangement uses TRBV5-5 and TRBJ1-1, with D perhaps matching TRBD1 (5 bases). The CDR3 spans 13 residues. Germline V CDR1 and CDR2: SGHKS, YYEKEE (reference sequence). The ends were cut back, 3 bases at V and 5 bases at J, with 11 bases in the middle. The CDR3 loop is CASSSRGVTEAFF. For the CDR3, the DNA is TGTGCCAGCAGCTCCCGAGGGGTGACTGAAGCTTTCTTT.

The sample holds many counts of this clone. V gene TRBV6-1 combines with J gene TRBJ2-3; D perhaps matches TRBD2 (6 bases). This CDR3 is 14 amino acids long. The ends were cut back, 10 bases at V and 4 bases at J, with 18 bases in the middle. The V gene's germline CDR1 is MNHNS and CDR2 SASEGT. The CDR3, as DNA: TGTGCCACAATGACCGGGGGTAGCCCAGATACGCAGTATTTT. It translates to CATMTGGSPDTQYF.

This clone showed up many times. The rearrangement links TRBV2 to TRBJ1-1; 8 bases are shared with TRBD1. The CDR3 covers 11 residues. Germline-derived CDR1 and CDR2 are SNHLY and FYNNEI. The CDR3 loop is CAITGGGEAFF. For the CDR3, the DNA is TGTGCAATCACAGGGGGGGGTGAAGCTTTCTTT.

The chain has TRBV30 and TRBJ1-6; a weak D match, TRBD1 (5 bases). This CDR3 spans 13 amino acids. V dropped 2 bases and J dropped 8 bases, with 10 bases sitting between them. Looked up from germline, CDR1 is GTSNPN and CDR2 is SVGIG (reference sequence). CDR3 loop: CAWSSGGYSPLHF. The CDR3 DNA reads as TGTGCCTGGAGTAGTGGGGGTTATTCACCCCTCCACTTT. The complete variable domain, with remaining parts taken from reference TRBV30 and TRBJ1-6, reads SQTIHQWPATLVQPVGSPLSLECTVEGTSNPNLYWYRQAAGRGLQLLFYSVGIGQISSEVPQNLSASRPQDRQFILSSKKLLLSDSGFYLCAWSSGGYSPLHFGNGTRLTVT.

With regard to this clone: The same CDR3 arises from other DNA sequences in this sample as well. The chain joins TRBV4-2 to TRBJ2-1, with TRBD2 matching 12 bases. CDR3 length: 20 residues. Looked up from germline, CDR1 is LGHNA and CDR2 is YNFKEQ. With V trimmed by 4 bases and J by 2 bases, 15 bases remained unmatched. CDR3 loop: CASSPLINPTSGGPYNEQFF. As DNA, the CDR3 is TGTGCCAGCAGCCCCCTCATCAACCCGACTAGCGGGGGACCCTACAATGAGCAGTTCTTC.

The sample holds many counts of this clone. In nucleotides, the CDR3 is TGTGCCAGCAGCCTAATGGGTGGAGGCCCTGGAAACACCATATATTTT. It translates to CASSLMGGGPGNTIYF. The V and J genes are TRBV2 and TRBJ1-3; D gene unclear. This CDR3 comprises 16 residues. CDR1 is SNHLY and CDR2 is FYNNEI in the germline V gene. Trimming stripped 6 bases from V and 2 bases from J, with 17 bases between. Together with reference TRBV2 and TRBJ1-3, the CDR3 gives the full variable domain: EPEVTQTPSHQVTQMGQEVILRCVPISNHLYFYWYRQILGQKVEFLVSFYNNEISEKSEIFDDQFSVERPDGSNFTLKIRSTKLEDSAMYFCASSLMGGGPGNTIYFGEGSWLTVV.

To note about this clone: This may come from a read error, since a much larger clone is one base off. V usage is TRBV15 and J usage is TRBJ2-5; 7 nucleotides align to TRBD1. This CDR3 spans 14 amino acids. Germline V CDR1 and CDR2: LNHNV, YYDKDF (reference sequence). J gave up 5 bases and V 5 bases, and 8 bases lay outside the gene matches. CDR3 DNA sequence: TGTGCCACCAGCGTCCTAGGGGGCCAGGAGACCCAGTACTTC. Translating gives CATSVLGGQETQYF.

This clone was seen a few times. The chain combines TRBV2 with TRBJ2-5, with TRBD2 matching over 8 bases. Unmatched junction bases numbered 7, after V lost 8 bases and J lost 5 bases. The germline gives CDR1 SNHLY, CDR2 FYNNEI. This CDR3 has 13 amino acids. CDR3 sequence reads: CASGDSSGETQYF. The CDR3 bases are TGTGCCAGCGGAGACTCTAGCGGGGAGACCCAGTACTTC.

By sample share, this clone is medium-sized. The chain links TRBV27 to TRBJ2-7; 7 nucleotides align to TRBD1. Looked up from germline, CDR1 is MNHEY and CDR2 is SMNVEV (reference sequence). Trimming took 6 bases from V and 0 from J; bases not matched to a gene: 8. CDR3 length equals 15 residues. The CDR3 region has the DNA TGTGCCAGCAGACGTAATACAGGGGTCTCCTACGAGCAGTACTTC. As protein: CASRRNTGVSYEQYF.

Comment on this clone: Given a much more abundant clone one base away, this may be a read error. V and J are TRBV5-4 and TRBJ1-2; 7 bases line up with TRBD1. Germline V gene data show CDR1 as SGHNT and CDR2 as YYREEE (reference sequence). The CDR3 totals 14 residues. Unmatched junction bases numbered 6, after V lost 4 bases and J lost 3 bases. CDR3 coding DNA: TGTGCCAGCAGCCCGCAGGGGGGAGACTATGGCTACACCTTC. This sequence encodes CASSPQGGDYGYTF.

The sample holds a few counts of this clone. V and J are TRBV7-9 and TRBJ2-7; D uncertain. Germline CDR1 SEHNR, CDR2 FQNEAQ (reference sequence). CDR3 size: 11 residues. The ends were cut back, 10 bases at V and 5 bases at J, with 12 bases in the middle. CDR3 amino acids: CANILSHEQYF. For the CDR3, the DNA is TGTGCCAACATCTTATCGCACGAGCAGTACTTC.

This clone showed up just a few times. This sequence joins TRBV12-3 or TRBV12-4 and TRBJ1-1; 7 bases map to TRBD1. Trimming cost V 7 bases and J 11 bases; bases outside gene matches: 13. The CDR3 is 13 residues long. This chain's CDR3 is CASTTRDRGMAFF. The CDR3 DNA reads as TGTGCCAGCACCACCCGGGACAGAGGAATGGCTTTCTTT.

At least ten counts were recorded for this clone. The chain recombines TRBV5-1 with TRBJ1-4; TRBD1 agrees at 7 bases. This CDR3 has 15 residues. Germline V gene lookup returns CDR1 SGHRS and CDR2 YFSETQ. After removal of 3 bases from V and 6 bases from J, the junction contained 8 bases not matched to a gene. The chain's CDR3 is CASSSSGTADEKLFF. In DNA form, the CDR3 reads TGCGCCAGCAGCTCCTCCGGGACAGCCGATGAAAAACTGTTTTTT.

V gene TRBV6-1 combines with J gene TRBJ1-5; TRBD1 matches at 7 bases. The CDR3 covers 14 residues. J lost 0 bases, V lost 8 bases, and 4 bases had no gene match. Germline V gene sequence: CDR1 MNHNS, CDR2 SASEGT. The CDR3 DNA is TGTGCCAGCGGACAGGCAAATAGCAATCAGCCCCAGCATTTT. This gives the protein CASGQANSNQPQHF.

Worth noting for this clone: The CDR3 carries no conserved terminal phenylalanine or tryptophan, so it likely arises from a read error. The chain uses TRBV28 and TRBJ1-2, with 9 nucleotides matching TRBD1. The V and J ends lost 6 bases and 5 bases, in that order; junction bases with no gene match: 4. There are 13 residues in the CDR3. Per germline, CDR1 MDHEN and CDR2 SYDVKM. For the CDR3, the DNA is TGTGCCAGCAGCACAGGGGGCAAGTATGGCTACACCATC. Protein sequence: CASSTGGKYGYTI.

This clone was observed many times. The chain joins TRBV29-1 to TRBJ1-2, with 9 nucleotides matching TRBD1. The CDR3 has 13 amino acids. V lost 5 bases to trimming and J lost 7 bases; unmatched junction nucleotides: 8. CDR1 is SQVTM and CDR2 is ANQGSEA in the germline V gene. CDR3 sequence reads: CSVLQGAEGGYTF. The CDR3 coding sequence is TGCAGCGTTTTACAGGGGGCAGAGGGTGGCTACACCTTC. The full variable domain, its missing parts supplied by reference TRBV29-1 and TRBJ1-2, is SAVISQKPSRDICQRGTSLTIQCQVDSQVTMMFWYRQQPGQSLTLIATANQGSEATYESGFVIDKFPISRPNLTFSTLTVSNMSPEDSSIYLCSVLQGAEGGYTFGSGTRLTVV.

This clone came up many times. The rearrangement links TRBV5-5 to TRBJ2-7, with 7 bases aligning to TRBD2. J lost 0 bases, V lost 5 bases, and 5 bases had no gene match. Germline CDR1 SGHKS, CDR2 YYEKEE (reference sequence). CDR3 length equals 14 residues. CDR3 in amino acids: CASSFAGDSYEQYF. The CDR3 DNA reads TGTGCCAGCAGTTTCGCGGGGGACTCCTACGAGCAGTACTTC. Drawing the rest from reference TRBV5-5 and TRBJ2-7, the complete variable domain is DAGVTQSPTHLIKTRGQQVTLRCSPISGHKSVSWYQQVLGQGPQFIFQYYEKEERGRGNFPDRFSARQFPNYSSELNVNALLLGDSALYLCASSFAGDSYEQYFGPGTRLTVT.

This clone is categorized as medium-sized. This chain links TRBV10-3 with TRBJ1-6; D unresolved. V lost 2 bases to trimming and J lost 9 bases, with 14 bases between them. Germline V gene data show CDR1 as ENHRY and CDR2 as SYGVKD. This CDR3 has 15 residues. The CDR3 sequence is CAISELSSHGSPLHF. The CDR3 DNA reads as TGTGCCATCAGTGAGCTTAGCAGCCACGGTTCACCCCTCCACTTT.

This clone came up a few times. The rearrangement links TRBV6-6 to TRBJ2-7; TRBD2 agrees at 10 bases. This CDR3 comprises 14 residues. Germline CDR1 and CDR2: MNHNY and SVGAGI (reference sequence). V was clipped by 4 bases and J by 4 bases; unmatched bases: 4. CDR3 loop: CASSLLAGSYEQYF. CDR3 DNA sequence: TGTGCCAGCAGTTTACTAGCGGGGTCATACGAGCAGTACTTC.

V and J are TRBV9 and TRBJ1-5; weak D call: TRBD1 (5 bases). The CDR3 extends over 14 amino acids. Germline V CDR1 and CDR2: SGDLS, YYNGEE. Deletions cut 4 bases from V and 2 bases from J, with 10 bases between. The CDR3 DNA reads TGTGCCAGCAGCCCGGGGGGTGGCAATCAGCCCCAGCATTTT. It encodes CASSPGGGNQPQHF.

The chain is built from TRBV20-1 and TRBJ2-7; D may be TRBD2 (6 bases). This CDR3 is built from 11 residues. The germline gives CDR1 DFQATT, CDR2 SNEGSKA (reference sequence). The germline V and J ends were trimmed by 8 bases and 3 bases, with 11 bases remaining between them. CDR3: CSSGTVYEQYF. The CDR3 bases are TGCAGTTCGGGGACTGTCTACGAGCAGTACTTC.

This clone was counted at least ten times. CDR3 in amino acids: CASSIEAPAGTTNEKLFF. The CDR3 DNA sequence: TGTGCCAGTAGTATAGAGGCTCCGGCGGGGACAACTAATGAAAAACTGTTTTTT. The chain has TRBV19 and TRBJ1-4; no reliable D call. V lost 0 bases to trimming and J lost 0 bases, with 14 bases between them. Germline V lookup: CDR1 LNHDA, CDR2 SQIVND (reference sequence). This CDR3 spans 18 amino acids.

This clone was counted many times. The chain uses TRBV7-8 and TRBJ2-7; D is perhaps TRBD2 (5 bases). This CDR3 is 13 amino acids long. V lost 5 bases, J lost 3 bases, and 11 bases lay in between. Germline CDR1 and CDR2: SGHVS and FQNEAQ. The CDR3 here is CASSLREFYEQYF. CDR3 coding DNA: TGTGCCAGCAGCCTAAGGGAGTTCTACGAGCAGTACTTC.

This clone was observed many times. The chain joins TRBV6-2 or TRBV6-3 to TRBJ2-7; D is uncertain. Germline-derived CDR1 and CDR2 are MNHEY and SVGEGT. The V and J ends lost 7 bases and 2 bases respectively, with 21 bases between them. CDR3 length: 16 residues. CDR3 sequence: CASTRTPHPLPYEQYF. The DNA for the CDR3 is TGTGCCAGCACCCGTACCCCCCACCCTCTACCCTACGAGCAGTACTTC.

This clone was detected only a few times. The V gene is TRBV6-1, the J gene TRBJ1-5; possibly TRBD1 for D (6 bases). The CDR3 covers 13 residues. Germline values: CDR1 MNHNS, CDR2 SASEGT. Between the trimmed V and J ends, which lost 6 bases and 5 bases, there was a span of 11 bases. The CDR3 DNA sequence: TGTGCCAGCAGAGTTTACAGGGATCAGCCCCAGCATTTT. The encoded protein is CASRVYRDQPQHF.

This clone was seen ten or more times. The chain uses TRBV5-1 and TRBJ1-4; 10 bases agree with TRBD1. V dropped 7 bases and J dropped 7; count of bases not matched to a gene: 10. CDR1 and CDR2 (germline): SGHRS, YFSETQ. The CDR3 covers 15 residues. The CDR3 DNA sequence: TGCGCCAGCGGACCCTCAGGGGACAGGGGTGAAAAACTGTTTTTT. This sequence encodes CASGPSGDRGEKLFF.

A remark on this clone: Just one base apart from a much larger clone, this may be a read error. At the DNA level, this CDR3 is encoded by other sequences in the same sample as well. V gene TRBV9 combines with J gene TRBJ2-6; possible D gene TRBD1, 5 bases. The CDR3 has 15 amino acids. Germline V gene sequence: CDR1 SGDLS, CDR2 YYNGEE. The CDR3 loop reads CASGATGAGANVLTF. The CDR3, as DNA: TGTGCCAGCGGCGCTACAGGAGCTGGGGCCAACGTCCTAACTTTC.